A selection of T cell receptor beta chains follows, all from one sample in a study of T cell changes during pregnancy in multiple sclerosis. Generated by immunoSEQ multiplex PCR, the TCRdb table keeps only in-frame clones and is missing some. The data show around 45,000 clones, around 91% seen once. Sequences were derived from CD8+ T cells from peripheral blood mononuclear cells, sampled in the second trimester of pregnancy. The receptor source for this set is a female donor with multiple sclerosis, enrolled in a pregnancy study. The CDR3 runs from the conserved cysteine through the conserved F or W. A D gene is named only where the DNA matches it firmly. Size is stated for part of the rows, as once, few or many counts, or as a class when the clone is expanded.

size | J | V | D | CDR3 | DNA
- | TRBJ1-1 | TRBV13 | - | CASNQGSGTEAFF | TGTGCCAGCAACCAGGGGTCGGGCACTGAAGCTTTCTTT
few | TRBJ2-1 | TRBV5-4 | - | CASSVGMDEQFF | TGTGCCAGCAGCGTCGGGATGGATGAGCAGTTCTTC
- | TRBJ1-2 | TRBV13 | TRBD1 | CASSLEGAYHGYTF | TGTGCCAGCAGCTTGGAGGGGGCATACCATGGCTACACCTTC
- | TRBJ2-1 | TRBV10-1 | TRBD2 | CASSVRAGMDEQFF | TGCGCCAGCAGTGTTCGAGCGGGGATGGATGAGCAGTTCTTC
- | TRBJ2-1 | TRBV9 | TRBD2 | CASSAGTSDEQFF | TGTGCCAGCAGCGCTGGGACTAGCGATGAGCAGTTCTTC
- | TRBJ2-7 | TRBV14 | - | CASSVIPDTITEQYF | TGTGCCAGCAGCGTTATACCAGATACAATCACCGAGCAGTACTTC
- | TRBJ2-1 | TRBV2 | TRBD1 | CARRLPGQTYNEQFF | TGTGCCAGACGACTCCCGGGACAGACCTACAATGAGCAGTTCTTC
- | TRBJ2-5 | TRBV6-5 | TRBD2 | CASSSGGGHQETQYF | TGTGCCAGCAGTTCTGGCGGGGGGCATCAAGAGACCCAGTACTTC
- | TRBJ1-1 | TRBV4-1 | - | CASSLAGSGDTEAFF | TGCGCCAGCAGCCTGGCCGGGAGCGGAGACACTGAAGCTTTCTTT
- | TRBJ2-7 | TRBV25-1 | TRBD2 | CASSPWGGYEQYF | TGTGCCAGCTCCCCATGGGGAGGGTACGAGCAGTACTTC
- | TRBJ2-7 | TRBV19 | TRBD1 | CASSPGTGGAEQYF | TGTGCCAGTAGTCCGGGTACAGGGGGCGCGGAGCAGTACTTC
- | TRBJ2-1 | TRBV20-1 | - | CSAFGDEQFF | TGCAGTGCTTTCGGGGATGAGCAGTTCTTC
- | TRBJ1-1 | TRBV15 | - | CATSRAYDSMNTEAFF | TGTGCCACCAGCAGGGCTTATGACAGCATGAACACTGAAGCTTTCTTT
- | TRBJ2-7 | TRBV19 | TRBD1 | CASSISQGAIEQYF | TGTGCCAGTAGTATAAGTCAGGGGGCCATCGAGCAGTACTTC
- | TRBJ2-1 | TRBV5-5 | - | CASSPDSYNEQFF | TGTGCCAGCAGCCCGGACAGCTACAATGAGCAGTTCTTC
- | TRBJ1-2 | TRBV5-5 | TRBD1 | CASRQRTGTNYGYTF | TGTGCCAGCAGACAACGGACAGGGACCAACTATGGCTACACCTTC
- | TRBJ2-7 | TRBV11-2 | - | CASSLPGGGYSYEQYF | TGTGCCAGCAGCTTACCTGGGGGCGGATATTCCTACGAGCAGTACTTC
- | TRBJ2-2 | TRBV7-8 | - | CASSPGGGENTGELFF | TGTGCCAGCAGCCCGGGTGGCGGGGAAAACACCGGGGAGCTGTTTTTT
- | TRBJ2-7 | TRBV5-6 | - | CASSWGGSYEQYF | TGTGCCAGCAGCTGGGGCGGCTCCTACGAGCAGTACTTC
once | TRBJ1-5 | TRBV10-3 | - | CAIRGAADSDQPQHF | TGTGCCATCAGGGGGGCGGCGGACAGCGATCAGCCCCAGCATTTT
- | TRBJ2-6 | TRBV27 | TRBD1 | CASSPQDRAGANVLTF | TGTGCCAGCAGTCCCCAAGACAGGGCTGGGGCCAACGTCCTGACTTTC
- | TRBJ2-1 | TRBV4-1 | - | CASSQDSDEQFF | TGCGCCAGCAGCCAAGATTCGGATGAGCAGTTCTTC
- | TRBJ2-5 | TRBV7-9 | TRBD2 | CASSRSTSVQETQYF | TGTGCCAGCAGTCGATCGACTAGCGTACAAGAGACCCAGTACTTC
- | TRBJ1-2 | TRBV2 | TRBD1 | CASIPGTDRSGYTF | TGTGCCAGCATCCCAGGGACGGACAGGAGTGGCTACACCTTC
- | TRBJ2-7 | TRBV6-5 | TRBD1 | CASSPTGPNFVEQYF | TGTGCCAGCAGTCCGACAGGGCCTAATTTCGTCGAGCAGTACTTC
- | TRBJ2-7 | TRBV13 | TRBD2 | CASSRGEASYEQYF | TGTGCCAGCAGCCGGGGGGAAGCCTCCTACGAGCAGTACTTC
- | TRBJ1-1 | TRBV15 | - | CATRGASTEAFF | TGTGCCACCCGGGGAGCGAGCACTGAAGCTTTCTTT
medium-sized | TRBJ2-2 | TRBV11-2 | - | CASSFLASGELFF | TGTGCCAGCAGCTTTCTAGCATCCGGGGAGCTGTTTTTT
- | TRBJ1-2 | TRBV14 | - | CASRQTGTTTYGYTF | TGTGCCAGCAGACAAACGGGAACCACTACCTATGGCTACACCTTC
- | TRBJ2-1 | TRBV5-4 | - | CASTQPGVNEQFF | TGTGCCAGCACCCAACCAGGCGTAAATGAGCAGTTCTTC
- | TRBJ2-5 | TRBV15 | TRBD2 | CATSLTGGDGETQYF | TGTGCCACCAGCCTGACGGGGGGAGACGGAGAGACCCAGTACTTC
- | TRBJ2-5 | TRBV19 | - | CASSNYLAGETQYF | TGTGCCAGTAGTAACTATCTAGCCGGAGAGACCCAGTACTTC
- | TRBJ2-7 | TRBV13 | TRBD2 | CASSLSSGSYEQYF | TGTGCCAGCAGCTTGTCTAGCGGGTCCTACGAGCAGTACTTC
- | TRBJ1-2 | TRBV5-1 | - | CASSLPAVTQTPFDGYTF | TGCGCCAGCAGCCTACCTGCGGTGACTCAAACTCCTTTTGATGGCTACACCTTC
- | TRBJ1-2 | TRBV6-5 | - | CASSYGQHGYTF | TGTGCCAGCAGTTACGGCCAACATGGCTACACCTTC
- | TRBJ1-2 | TRBV28 | - | CASTLQGYDYGYTF | TGTGCCAGCACCCTACAGGGATATGACTATGGCTACACCTTC
- | TRBJ1-3 | TRBV18 | - | CASSPPGGSSGNTIYF | TGTGCCAGCTCACCACCCGGGGGGAGCTCTGGAAACACCATATATTTT
- | TRBJ2-7 | TRBV2 | - | CASKARGEQYF | TGTGCCAGCAAAGCGAGGGGGGAGCAGTACTTC
- | TRBJ2-1 | TRBV7-9 | TRBD1 | CASRNRDRGYNEQFF | TGTGCCAGCAGAAACCGGGACAGGGGGTACAATGAGCAGTTCTTC
- | TRBJ2-7 | TRBV7-6 | - | CASSLGGSYSYEQYF | TGTGCCAGCAGCTTAGGGGGCAGTTACTCCTACGAGCAGTACTTC
once | TRBJ2-3 | TRBV7-9 | - | CASSSPVTDTQYF | TGTGCCAGCAGCTCCCCTGTTACAGATACGCAGTATTTT
- | TRBJ2-7 | TRBV5-4 | TRBD1 | CASSWDSSSYEQYF | TGTGCCAGCAGCTGGGACAGCAGCTCCTACGAGCAGTACTTC
- | TRBJ2-1 | TRBV27 | TRBD1 | CASTSPVTGAGEQFF | TGTGCCAGCACCTCCCCCGTGACAGGGGCGGGTGAGCAGTTCTTC
- | TRBJ2-2 | TRBV29-1 | - | CSGHSGNTGELFF | TGCAGCGGTCACAGTGGGAACACCGGGGAGCTGTTTTTT
- | TRBJ2-2 | TRBV4-1 | TRBD1 | CASSPTGGNTGELFF | TGCGCCAGCAGCCCGACAGGGGGGAACACCGGGGAGCTGTTTTTT
- | TRBJ2-7 | TRBV9 | TRBD2 | CASSQGTSVREQYF | TGTGCCAGCAGCCAAGGGACTAGCGTGAGGGAGCAGTACTTC
- | TRBJ2-1 | TRBV5-6 | - | CASSFGAGDEQFF | TGTGCCAGCAGCTTTGGAGCTGGCGATGAGCAGTTCTTC
- | TRBJ2-3 | TRBV7-6 | TRBD2 | CASSLSAGGPTDTQYF | TGTGCCAGCAGCTTATCAGCGGGGGGCCCCACAGATACGCAGTATTTT
- | TRBJ2-7 | TRBV19 | TRBD1 | CASSISGQGYEQYF | TGTGCCAGTAGTATCTCAGGACAGGGCTACGAGCAGTACTTC
- | TRBJ2-1 | TRBV7-2 | - | CASSLLSAGLTNEQFF | TGTGCCAGCAGCTTATTATCGGCGGGGCTTACCAATGAGCAGTTCTTC